Only one count was recorded for the clone carrying this T cell receptor (beta chain). V lost 0 bases to trimming and J lost 4 bases, with 9 bases between them. The CDR3 length is 14 residues. Germline V CDR1 and CDR2: SGDLS, YYNGEE. This specimen belongs to a study of blood T cell repertoires in COVID-19. Per the original methods: The authors estimated nucleated cell counts from reference gene primer amplification. Generated by immunoSEQ multiplex PCR, the TCRdb table keeps only in-frame clones and is missing some. V and J calls and clone size are those listed in that table; D and trimming were worked out from the DNA. The table records 350,000 to 400,000 clones, 70% to 90% of them present only once.

This rearrangement joins TRBV9 to TRBJ2-3; a possible D gene is TRBD2 (6 bases). The specimen sequenced was peripheral blood. This TCR derives from a woman aged 25-40 years with COVID-19, enrolled during active disease. The CDR3 loop is CASSVGGGADTQYF. The CDR3 DNA is TGTGCCAGCAGCGTAGGGGGCGGGGCAGATACGCAGTATTTT.